This T cell receptor (beta chain) is from a study of blood T cell repertoires in COVID-19. The repertoire was sequenced with immunoSEQ multiplex PCR; TCRdb's copy has only in-frame clones and lacks some. Of about 220,000 clones in the sample, around 89% were seen once. The TCR was taken from a woman aged 25 to 39 who had recovered from COVID-19. Input material: PBMCs or T cells enriched from blood (not recorded which).

This chain's CDR3 is CATLTGSMGNQPQHF. In DNA, the CDR3 is TGTGCCACGCTGACAGGGAGTATGGGCAATCAGCCCCAGCATTTT. The rearrangement uses TRBV28 and TRBJ1-5; 7 positions match TRBD1. The CDR3 contains 15 residues. The junction had 11 bases not matched to a gene; V was cut back by 10 bases and J by 2 bases. In germline, CDR1 is MDHEN, CDR2 SYDVKM.